A single sample gave rise to the 20 T cell receptor beta chains below, sequenced in a study of cytomegalovirus exposure and HLA in healthy donors (dated by TCRdb to between 2016 and 2019). Receptors were amplified or captured by the immunoSEQ multiplex PCR assay. A mixture of 60 forward primers for TCR Vbeta segments and 13 reverse primers for TCR Jbeta segments was used in the multiplex PCR. TCRdb took over this immuneACCESS table, retaining in-frame rearrangements with V and J assigned. Such tables are incomplete; in checked studies, under half of the missing clones stem from an unresolved V gene, and the remainder is unexplained. This specimen's table enumerates 70,000 to 80,000 clones. Together, the top ten hold 2.5% to 3% of the sample. The specimen sequenced was PBMCs. Source of these receptors: a man aged 40-55 years in good health and CMV-seronegative.

The genes are TRBV7-9 and TRBJ2-3; a possible D gene is TRBD1 (6 bases). CDR3 length equals 12 residues. Per germline, CDR1 SEHNR and CDR2 FQNEAQ (reference sequence). Trimming removed 5 bases from V and 6 bases from J, with 9 bases in between. The chain's CDR3 is CASSPGEDTQYF. CDR3 bases: TGTGCCAGCAGCCCAGGGGAGGATACGCAGTATTTT.

V usage is TRBV6-1 and J usage is TRBJ1-5; TRBD1 aligns across 11 bases. This CDR3 has 13 amino acids. Germline V gives CDR1 MNHNS, CDR2 SASEGT. V was pared by 10 bases and J by 7 bases, with 6 bases of the junction left unmatched. The DNA of the CDR3 is TGTGCCACCACGGGGGACAGGGGGCAGCCCCAGCATTTT. Protein product: CATTGDRGQPQHF.

The chain is built from TRBV5-1 and TRBJ1-6; possible D gene TRBD1, 6 bases. The V end was cut by 4 bases, the J end by 8 bases, with 16 bases between. In germline, CDR1 is SGHRS, CDR2 YFSETQ. This CDR3 is 15 amino acids long. The CDR3, as DNA: TGCGCCAGCAGCCTAATGACAGGTTCGGATTCACCCCTCCACTTT. Translating gives CASSLMTGSDSPLHF.

This sequence joins TRBV5-1 and TRBJ2-5; D is perhaps TRBD2 (7 bases). V was clipped by 0 bases and J by 7 bases, with 13 bases between them. The CDR3 is 14 amino acids. Germline assignment: CDR1 SGHRS and CDR2 YFSETQ. CDR3 sequence (DNA): TGCGCCAGCAGCTTGGCCCGGGGGGCGGTGACCCAGTACTTC. Translated, it gives CASSLARGAVTQYF.

J is TRBJ2-1 and V is TRBV28; D is perhaps TRBD2 (6 bases). This CDR3 is 12 amino acids long. Trimming left V 3 bases short and J 8 bases short, with 8 bases between. Germline V lookup: CDR1 MDHEN, CDR2 SYDVKM. The CDR3, as DNA: TGTGCCAGCAGTTTCCGGGGGTATGAGCAGTTCTTC. Residues: CASSFRGYEQFF.

V and J are TRBV7-2 and TRBJ1-2; TRBD1 agrees at 10 bases. This CDR3 spans 14 amino acids. The germline V gene encodes CDR1 SGHTA and CDR2 FQGNSA. V shed 4 bases and J 5 bases; nucleotides not matched to a gene: 4. The CDR3 region is CASSSRQGAYGYTF. DNA of the CDR3: TGTGCCAGCAGCTCAAGACAGGGGGCGTATGGCTACACCTTC.

This CDR3 reads CASGGIGGNEQYF. In DNA, the CDR3 is TGTGCCTCCGGTGGTATAGGAGGGAACGAGCAGTACTTC. This chain links TRBV6-1 with TRBJ2-7, with D possibly TRBD2 on 6 matching bases. Trimming took 11 bases from V and 5 from J, leaving 19 bases between them. This CDR3 comprises 13 residues. Germline V lookup: CDR1 MNHNS, CDR2 SASEGT.

The genes are TRBV4-1 and TRBJ2-7, with D possibly being TRBD1 (6 bases). V was cut by 2 bases and J by 3 bases, with 14 bases left in between. CDR1 MGHRA and CDR2 YSYEKL come from the germline V gene. CDR3 length: 15 amino acids. The CDR3 DNA sequence: TGCGCCAGCAGCCAATTACAGGGCTACCTCTACGAGCAGTACTTC. Translating gives CASSQLQGYLYEQYF.

Worth noting for this clone: Other DNA sequences in the same sample also yield this CDR3. The chain employs TRBV30 and TRBJ2-3; TRBD2 matches 13 bases. The CDR3 spans 15 residues. CDR1 and CDR2 from the germline V gene are GTSNPN and SVGIG (reference sequence). The junction had 3 bases not matched to a gene; V was cut back by 0 bases and J by 6 bases. This chain's CDR3 is CAWSVLAGGPDTQYF. CDR3 in DNA: TGTGCCTGGAGTGTACTAGCGGGGGGGCCCGATACGCAGTATTTT.

V gene TRBV6-1 combines with J gene TRBJ2-7, with TRBD1 matching over 8 bases. The trim removed 7 bases at V and 9 bases at J, leaving 14 bases unmatched. Germline V gives CDR1 MNHNS, CDR2 SASEGT. This CDR3 region has 14 residues. The CDR3 bases are TGTGCCAGCACCCCAGGGGGCAACCCTACGACGCAGTACTTC. Translating it yields CASTPGGNPTTQYF.

CDR3 sequence (DNA): TGTGCCAGCAGCCGGGGGACAGGGGGCGTACGGACTGAAGCTTTCTTT. Translating it yields CASSRGTGGVRTEAFF. The V and J genes are TRBV5-4 and TRBJ1-1; 12 bases line up with TRBD1. With V trimmed by 4 bases and J by 5 bases, 9 bases remained unmatched. The CDR3 is 16 residues long. CDR1 and CDR2 (germline): SGHNT, YYREEE (reference sequence).

J is TRBJ1-6 and V is TRBV7-9; possibly TRBD1 for D (5 bases). The CDR3 extends over 13 amino acids. V lost 3 bases and J lost 13, with 13 bases in between. In germline, CDR1 is SEHNR, CDR2 FQNEAQ (reference sequence). The CDR3 is CASSLNTGDPLHF. The CDR3 bases are TGTGCCAGCAGCTTGAACACAGGCGATCCCCTCCACTTT.

V and J are TRBV15 and TRBJ2-1; 10 nucleotides agree with TRBD2. The CDR3 is made up of 16 amino acids. Germline V gene sequence: CDR1 LNHNV, CDR2 YYDKDF (reference sequence). V gave up 0 bases and J gave up 10 bases; unmatched junction bases: 9. CDR3 in DNA: TGTGCCACCAGCAGAGACAGCGGGGGGGCCCGTTCCGAGCAGTTCTTC. Translation gives CATSRDSGGARSEQFF.

The V call is TRBV6-5, the J call TRBJ2-1; 13 nucleotides agree with TRBD2. This CDR3 comprises 14 residues. V lost 8 bases, J lost 7 bases, and 5 bases stayed unmatched. CDR1 and CDR2 from the germline V gene are MNHEY and SVGAGI. The chain's CDR3 is CASSTSGGRNEQFF. CDR3 in DNA: TGTGCCAGCTCGACTAGCGGGGGGAGAAATGAGCAGTTCTTC.

This chain links TRBV14 with TRBJ1-1; 7 bases match TRBD1. Germline CDR1 SGHDN, CDR2 FVKESK. The length of the CDR3 is 16 residues. The junction had 8 bases not matched to a gene; V was cut back by 4 bases and J by 0 bases. In DNA form, the CDR3 reads TGTGCCAGCAGCCTCGGACAGGCGTCCATGAACACTGAAGCTTTCTTT. Translated, it gives CASSLGQASMNTEAFF.

The chain is built from TRBV4-1 and TRBJ1-5; D is uncertain. Trimming left V 4 bases short and J 6 bases short, with 10 bases between. This CDR3 comprises 13 residues. The germline gives CDR1 MGHRA, CDR2 YSYEKL. Here the CDR3 reads CASSLQISQPQHF. In DNA, the CDR3 is TGCGCCAGCAGCCTACAGATTAGTCAGCCCCAGCATTTT.

The chain joins TRBV18 to TRBJ2-7; 7 nucleotides align to TRBD1. Germline CDR1 and CDR2: KGHSH and LQKENI. The CDR3 has 13 residues. The V and J ends lost 3 bases and 3 bases, in that order; junction bases with no gene match: 2. The CDR3 loop reads CASSPAGGYEQYF. CDR3 coding DNA: TGTGCCAGCTCACCGGCAGGGGGCTACGAGCAGTACTTC.

This chain links TRBV4-1 with TRBJ2-7, with 8 bases that match TRBD1. With V trimmed by 0 bases and J by 2 bases, 9 bases remained unmatched. CDR1 is MGHRA, CDR2 YSYEKL, per germline. The CDR3 has 17 residues. This chain's CDR3 is CASSQDWAGQGAYEQYF. As DNA, the CDR3 is TGCGCCAGCAGCCAAGATTGGGCAGGACAGGGCGCCTACGAGCAGTACTTC.

Points on this clone: This sample includes further DNA sequences coding for the same CDR3. This chain uses TRBV6-5 with TRBJ2-5; 10 bases align to TRBD2. Per the germline V gene, CDR1 is MNHEY and CDR2 is SVGAGI. CDR3 length: 16 amino acids. V shed 0 bases, J shed 5 bases, and the junction held 6 bases outside the gene matches. As DNA, the CDR3 is TGTGCCAGCAGTTACTCCACTAGCGGGGTGGGGGAGACCCAGTACTTC. Translation gives CASSYSTSGVGETQYF.

CDR3 region: CASSLGSGRDYGYTF. DNA of the CDR3: TGTGCCAGCAGCCTCGGATCCGGGAGGGATTATGGCTACACCTTC. J is TRBJ1-2 and V is TRBV5-4; no reliable D call. The CDR3 is 15 residues long. V lost 4 bases and J 5 bases, leaving 18 bases between the germline ends. Germline V gives CDR1 SGHNT, CDR2 YYREEE (reference sequence).